A selection of T cell receptor beta chains follows, all from one sample in a study of blood T cell repertoires in COVID-19. Sequenced by immunoSEQ multiplex PCR; TCRdb stores in-frame clones only, minus some. Among 200,000 to 300,000 clones listed, approximately 84% were seen once. The sample consisted of peripheral blood. The receptors here all came from a man aged 45 to 65 with acute or convalescent COVID-19. Both conserved end residues are part of each CDR3. A D gene is named only where the DNA matches it firmly. Size is stated for part of the rows, as once, few or many counts, or as a class when the clone is expanded.

CDR3nt | CDR3aa | abundance | v_gene | d_gene | j_gene
TGTGCCAGCAGCGTAGTAGTGGCGCGGGGACAGGCTTACGAGCAGTACTTC | CASSVVVARGQAYEQYF | . | TRBV9 | TRBD1 | TRBJ2-7
TGTGCCAGCAGTCAAAGGGGTAGGTGGGTCCTATACGAGCAGTACTTC | CASSQRGRWVLYEQYF | . | TRBV27 | . | TRBJ2-7
TGTGCCAGCAAGGGACTCGAATACAATGAGCAGTTCTTC | CASKGLEYNEQFF | . | TRBV2 | . | TRBJ2-1
TGTGCCAGCAGCTTAAGAGGGATCGAGCAGTACTTC | CASSLRGIEQYF | . | TRBV11-1 | . | TRBJ2-7
TGCGCCAGCAGCCAAGAAGCAGGGAACCGCGGGGAGCTGTTTTTT | CASSQEAGNRGELFF | . | TRBV4-1 | . | TRBJ2-2
TGTGCCAGCAGTGAAGTACGGGGGAGCAATCAACCCCAGCATTTT | CASSEVRGSNQPQHF | once | TRBV6-1 | . | TRBJ1-5
TGTGCTAGCAGCTTCGGGGTGGGTGGCGGGGCCAACGTCCTGACTTTC | CASSFGVGGGANVLTF | once | TRBV7-7 | . | TRBJ2-6
TGTGCCAGCACCCGGACAGGCATGAACACTGAAGCTTTCTTT | CASTRTGMNTEAFF | . | TRBV3-1/TRBV3-2 | TRBD1 | TRBJ1-1
TGTGCCAGCAGTCCCCGACTGCCGGGGGGGTTCTACGAGCAGTACTTC | CASSPRLPGGFYEQYF | . | TRBV28 | TRBD2 | TRBJ2-7
TGTGCCACCAGTGATCCTCGGACTAGCGGGGGGGCGACAGATACGCAGTATTTT | CATSDPRTSGGATDTQYF | few | TRBV24-1 | TRBD2 | TRBJ2-3